The 12 T cell receptor beta chains below all came from one sample that was sequenced in a study of cytomegalovirus exposure and HLA in healthy donors. Produced via immunoSEQ multiplex PCR; TCRdb's table is partial and in-frame only. The sample consists of some 80,000 clones, around 96% of them appearing once. The sample comprised PBMCs. The receptors shown here come from a woman aged 18-29 years in good health and CMV-seronegative.

This chain uses TRBV29-1 with TRBJ1-1, with D unresolved. The CDR3 runs 15 residues. Between the trimmed V and J ends, which lost 4 bases and 4 bases, there was a span of 19 bases. The germline CDR1 and CDR2 sequences are SQVTM and ANQGSEA. The CDR3 DNA is TGCAGCGTTGTAAATCGAGTCGGGTTTACCACTGAAGCTTTCTTT. It translates to CSVVNRVGFTTEAFF.

The count of this clone is one. The chain has TRBV11-2 and TRBJ2-3, with 12 bases identical to TRBD1. V was pared by 5 bases and J by 4 bases, with 7 bases of the junction left unmatched. CDR1 and CDR2 (germline): SGHAT, FQNNGV. CDR3 length: 16 residues. DNA for the CDR3: TGTGCCAGCAGCAGGGGGACAGGGGGCGCTGCAGATACGCAGTATTTT. Its protein product is CASSRGTGGAADTQYF.

This chain joins TRBV28 and TRBJ1-2; D is uncertain. The CDR3 sequence is 14 residues long. V dropped 2 bases and J dropped 7 bases, with 14 bases sitting between them. Germline V gene lookup returns CDR1 MDHEN and CDR2 SYDVKM. For the CDR3, the DNA is TGTGCCAGCAGTTTAATCCTAAAGGTAGCTGGCTACACCTTC. Translating gives CASSLILKVAGYTF.

The chain has TRBV27 and TRBJ1-1; a weak D match, TRBD1 (5 bases). Germline assignment: CDR1 MNHEY and CDR2 SMNVEV (reference sequence). Trimming took 4 bases from V and 1 from J, leaving 10 bases between them. This CDR3 has 14 residues. The CDR3 protein is CASSYSTGNTEAFF. CDR3 coding DNA: TGTGCCAGCAGTTACTCCACAGGGAACACTGAAGCTTTCTTT.

This clone is a singleton in its sample. CDR3 nucleotides: TGTGCCAGCAGCACGCCGACCTCGAACTTCCCTAGCGGGAGTTGTGTGCAGTACTTC. As protein: CASSTPTSNFPSGSCVQYF. This chain connects TRBV11-3 to TRBJ2-7, with 10 bases aligning to TRBD2. Germline assignment: CDR1 SGHNT and CDR2 YENEEA. With 5 bases clipped from V and 9 bases from J, the junction kept 25 bases outside the gene matches. The CDR3 length is 19 residues. The variable domain in full, completed from reference TRBV11-3 and TRBJ2-7, reads EAGVVQSPRYKIIEKKQPVAFWCNPISGHNTLYWYLQNLGQGPELLIRYENEEAVDDSQLPKDRFSAERLKGVDSTLKIQPAELGDSAVYLCASSTPTSNFPSGSCVQYFGPGTRLTVT.

The CDR3 spells CASSLGLAGPGDTQYF. In nucleotides, the CDR3 is TGTGCCAGCAGCTTGGGACTAGCGGGACCCGGCGATACGCAGTATTTT. This chain uses TRBV5-8 with TRBJ2-3; TRBD2 matches at 11 bases. The germline V gene encodes CDR1 SGHTS and CDR2 YDEGEE. With V trimmed by 0 bases and J by 6 bases, 6 bases remained unmatched. This CDR3 region has 16 residues.

This chain joins TRBV6-5 and TRBJ1-5, with 8 bases lining up with TRBD1. Germline CDR1 MNHEY, CDR2 SVGAGI. This CDR3 has 13 amino acids. With V trimmed by 6 bases and J by 6 bases, 4 bases remained unmatched. In DNA form, the CDR3 reads TGTGCCAGCAGAGACAGGGGAGGTCAGCCCCAGCATTTT. Protein product: CASRDRGGQPQHF.

The gene calls are TRBV5-8 and TRBJ2-7; D remains ambiguous. Trimming left V 2 bases short and J 2 bases short, with 14 bases between. CDR1 and CDR2 (germline): SGHTS, YDEGEE. The CDR3 totals 15 residues. The CDR3 here is CASSLRGPGAYEQYF. The DNA for the CDR3 is TGTGCCAGCAGCTTAAGAGGTCCTGGCGCCTACGAGCAGTACTTC.

This clone has only one observation. V and J are TRBV5-6 and TRBJ1-5, with D unresolved. Germline V gene data show CDR1 as SGHDT and CDR2 as YYEEEE. The CDR3 loop spans 13 amino acids. Trimming left V 1 base short and J 9 bases short, with 11 bases between. The CDR3 is CASSLSGGRPQHF. The DNA of the CDR3 is TGTGCCAGCAGCTTGTCAGGAGGAAGGCCCCAGCATTTT.

The V and J genes are TRBV6-4 and TRBJ2-2; 7 nucleotides match TRBD2. In germline, CDR1 is MRHNA, CDR2 SNTAGT. The CDR3 sequence is 15 residues long. Trimming removed 6 bases from V and 2 bases from J; junction bases left unmatched: 6. This chain's CDR3 is CASRNEAGNTGELFF. DNA for the CDR3: TGTGCCAGCAGAAATGAAGCGGGAAACACCGGGGAGCTGTTTTTT.

The genes are TRBV10-2 and TRBJ2-7, with D possibly being TRBD1 (5 bases). The CDR3 length is 15 residues. Trimming removed 0 bases from V and 2 bases from J, with 11 bases in between. CDR1 WSHSY and CDR2 SAAADI come from the germline V gene. The DNA for the CDR3 is TGCGCCAGCAGTGAGTCGGCCGGACAAACCTACGAGCAGTACTTC. Translation gives CASSESAGQTYEQYF.

The sample holds one count of this clone. The chain uses TRBV19 and TRBJ2-1, with TRBD2 matching 11 bases. The CDR3 consists of 15 residues. Germline CDR1 LNHDA, CDR2 SQIVND (reference sequence). V lost 3 bases and J lost 4; bases outside the gene matches: 2. The DNA of the CDR3 is TGTGCCAGTAGTATGGGGACTAGCGGATACAATGAGCAGTTCTTC. It translates to CASSMGTSGYNEQFF.